A selection of T cell receptor beta chains follows, all from one sample in a study of blood T cell repertoires in COVID-19. Using immunoSEQ multiplex PCR, the repertoire was profiled, and TCRdb retains in-frame clones only, with some absent. The sample lists under 550,000 clones; approximately 90% were seen once. Sequenced input: peripheral blood. Receptor source: a man aged 18-30 years with COVID-19, enrolled during active disease. Each CDR3 is given with its conserved first and last residue. The D gene is left open where the match is weak. The size entry is marked missing in some rows and otherwise reads once, few, many or a size class.

v_gene	j_gene	d_gene	abundance	CDR3nt	CDR3aa
TRBV10-2	TRBJ2-7	.	.	TGCGCCAGCACTGTACAGTCCGAGCAGTACTTC	CASTVQSEQYF
TRBV20-1	TRBJ1-2	.	.	TGCAGTGCAAGGGGTGGCTATGGCTACACCTTC	CSARGGYGYTF
TRBV10-3	TRBJ2-7	TRBD1	.	TGTGCCATCAGTGAGCTGGACAGGGAACGGCACGAGCAGTACTTC	CAISELDRERHEQYF
TRBV27	TRBJ2-1	.	.	TGTGCCAGCAGTTCCGCCGGGACTCTCTTTGAGCAGTTCTTC	CASSSAGTLFEQFF
TRBV5-1	TRBJ2-5	.	.	TGCGCCAGCAGCTTGGTACTAGCCCAAGAGACCCAGTACTTC	CASSLVLAQETQYF
TRBV7-8	TRBJ2-3	.	.	TGTGCCAGCAGCTTAAACAGGGTAGACACAGATACGCAGTATTTT	CASSLNRVDTDTQYF
TRBV15	TRBJ2-3	TRBD1	once	TGTGCCACCAGCAGAAGGGACAGGGGAGTAGATACGCAGTATTTT	CATSRRDRGVDTQYF
TRBV6-5	TRBJ2-1	.	.	TGTGCCAGCACTAGACTTAATGAGCAGTTCTTC	CASTRLNEQFF
TRBV6-1	TRBJ1-1	.	.	TGTGCCAGCAGTGCGGCCAAGGGGAGGGTGGGGAGCGAAGCTTTCTTT	CASSAAKGRVGSEAFF
TRBV9	TRBJ2-2	TRBD2	.	TGTGCCAGCAGCCACCACCGGGATCTAGCGGACACCGGGGAGCTGTTTTTT	CASSHHRDLADTGELFF
TRBV6-5	TRBJ1-1	.	.	TGTGCCAGCAGTTTGACACAGGGCACTGAAGCTTTCTTT	CASSLTQGTEAFF
TRBV7-2	TRBJ2-5	.	.	TGTGCCAGCACCTTTCAGCAGGGACAAGAGACCCAGTACTTC	CASTFQQGQETQYF
TRBV2	TRBJ2-7	TRBD2	.	TGTGCCAGCAGTGGGACTAGCGGTACCTACGAGCAGTACTTC	CASSGTSGTYEQYF
TRBV7-8	TRBJ2-3	TRBD1	.	TGTGCCAGCAGCTGGGACAGGGTCAGGGCAGATACGCAGTATTTT	CASSWDRVRADTQYF
TRBV7-6	TRBJ2-5	.	once	TGTGCCAGCAGCGCCAGACAGAAAGAGACCCAGTACTTC	CASSARQKETQYF
TRBV9	TRBJ2-5	TRBD2	.	TGTGCCAGCAGTGACGGGGGGGCAGAGACCCAGTACTTC	CASSDGGAETQYF
TRBV15	TRBJ2-2	TRBD1	.	TGTGCCACCAGCGGACGGGGACAGGTAGAGAACACCGGGGAGCTGTTTTTT	CATSGRGQVENTGELFF
TRBV3-1/TRBV3-2	TRBJ2-1	.	.	TGTGCCAGCAGCCAAGAAATTACTCGCTCCAATGAGCAGTTCTTC	CASSQEITRSNEQFF
TRBV25-1	TRBJ1-2	TRBD1	.	TGTGCCAGCAGTGAATTGGGACAGGCTCTTGGCTACACCTTC	CASSELGQALGYTF
TRBV6-5	TRBJ1-2	.	.	TGTGCCAGCAGTTACATTATGGGGGCGGAAGGCTACACCTTC	CASSYIMGAEGYTF
TRBV19	TRBJ2-3	.	.	TGTGCCAGTAGTAGCGCCACCAGGGTTGGCTCAGATACGCAGTATTTT	CASSSATRVGSDTQYF
TRBV14	TRBJ1-2	TRBD1	.	TGTGCCAGCAGCCGGACAGGGAGGGAGAACTATGGCTACACCTTC	CASSRTGRENYGYTF
TRBV25-1	TRBJ2-7	TRBD2	.	TGTGCCAGCAGTGAGGGGAGGACTAGCGGGTGGGACGAGCAGTACTTC	CASSEGRTSGWDEQYF
TRBV27	TRBJ1-1	TRBD1	once	TGTGCCAGACGACGACAGGGGTGTCCAGAGAAAGCTTTCTTT	CARRRQGCPEKAFF
TRBV7-9	TRBJ1-2	.	.	TGTGCCAGCAGCTTAGGGGGCGTCGGCTATGGCTACACCTTC	CASSLGGVGYGYTF
TRBV7-9	TRBJ1-4	TRBD1	few	TGTGCCAGCAGCCGAAGCCAGGGGGTAGATGAAAAACTGTTTTTT	CASSRSQGVDEKLFF
TRBV5-1	TRBJ1-1	.	.	TGCGCCAGCAGCTTGGGATTCAGGGGTGAAGCTTTCTTT	CASSLGFRGEAFF
TRBV4-1	TRBJ2-7	TRBD1	.	TGCGCCAGCAGCCAGGAGTACAACAGGGGGACCTACGAGCAGTACTTC	CASSQEYNRGTYEQYF
TRBV4-1	TRBJ2-3	.	.	TGCGCCAGCAGCCAGGGGGGGGCTAGAGGATATGCGCAGTATTTT	CASSQGGARGYAQYF
TRBV6-6	TRBJ2-7	.	.	TGTGCCAGCGCAGGGGCTAGCGGAGGAGAGCAGTACTTC	CASAGASGGEQYF
TRBV18	TRBJ2-1	TRBD2	.	TGTGCCAGCTCACCACGTGGAGGCAGGAGCGGGGGAAACAATGAGCAGTTCTTC	CASSPRGGRSGGNNEQFF
TRBV11-2	TRBJ2-2	TRBD1	.	TGTGCCAGCAGCTCGAGACAGGGCACCGGGGAGCTGTTTTTT	CASSSRQGTGELFF
TRBV27	TRBJ2-7	TRBD1	.	TGTGCCAGCAGCCGACACCTGACAGGGGGCTCCTACGAGCAGTACTTC	CASSRHLTGGSYEQYF
TRBV20-1	TRBJ1-2	.	once	TGCAGTGGGAGGGGGAGGGCTGGCTACACCTTC	CSGRGRAGYTF
TRBV24-1	TRBJ2-5	.	.	TGTGCCACCAGTGATGTTTCGGGAGTAGAAGAGACCCAGTACTTC	CATSDVSGVEETQYF
TRBV19	TRBJ2-1	.	.	TGTGCCAGTAGTCCCATCGTCGCAGGAAAGGTTGAGCAGTTCTTC	CASSPIVAGKVEQFF
TRBV7-8	TRBJ2-7	TRBD1	.	TGTGCCAGCAGCTTACGAACAGGGGAGTACGAGCAGTACTTC	CASSLRTGEYEQYF
TRBV7-2	TRBJ2-7	.	.	TGTGCCAGCAGCTTAGGAACGGGGTTATCCTACGAGCAGTACTTC	CASSLGTGLSYEQYF
TRBV19	TRBJ2-7	TRBD2	.	TGTGCCAGTAGGGTATCGTTCAGCGGGAGGAAGGGCGAGCAGTACTTC	CASRVSFSGRKGEQYF
TRBV7-9	TRBJ2-1	.	.	TGTGCCAGCAGCTCCATCCACTCCTACAATGAGCAGTTCTTC	CASSSIHSYNEQFF
TRBV3-1/TRBV3-2	TRBJ2-7	TRBD2	.	TGTGCCAGCAGCCCCGGTCCTCGACTAGCGGGAGGGCACGAGCAGTACTTC	CASSPGPRLAGGHEQYF
TRBV6-5	TRBJ2-1	TRBD1	.	TGTGCCAGCAGACCCGGTGGGACAGGGTACAATGAGCAGTTCTTC	CASRPGGTGYNEQFF
TRBV7-2	TRBJ2-3	.	.	TGTGCCAGCAGCTTACCTCCCCCGGCAGATACGCAGTATTTT	CASSLPPPADTQYF
TRBV7-3	TRBJ2-1	.	.	TGTGCCAGCAGCTTAAACGGGGGGCCTGAGCAGTTCTTC	CASSLNGGPEQFF
TRBV24-1	TRBJ2-1	.	.	TGTGCCACCAGTGATTCCCGGGACATCAATGAGCAGTTCTTC	CATSDSRDINEQFF
TRBV14	TRBJ2-7	TRBD2	.	TGTGCCAGCAGCCGAGTTAGCGGGAGCATCTCCTACGAGCAGTACTTC	CASSRVSGSISYEQYF
TRBV11-3	TRBJ2-7	TRBD2	many	TGTGCCAGCTCTAGACTAGCGGGAGGGCGCGAGCAGTACTTC	CASSRLAGGREQYF
TRBV24-1	TRBJ2-2	TRBD2	once	TGTGCCACCGAAAGCGGGAAGGGCACCGGGGAGCTGTTTTTT	CATESGKGTGELFF